Below, one TCR beta chain is given with its context. V shed 3 bases, J shed 4 bases, and the junction held 9 bases outside the gene matches. Germline V gives CDR1 SGHRS, CDR2 YFSETQ. This CDR3 contains 16 residues. This specimen belongs to a study of blood T cell repertoires in COVID-19. Enrolled through a virtual design, the participants were between 18 and 89 years of age and came from 24 US areas. Clinical histories supplied by participants themselves formed the basis of cohort assignment. Measured with immunoSEQ multiplex PCR; TCRdb has only the in-frame clones, and not every one. Of about 210,000 clones in the sample, 81% were seen once.

Sample: PBMCs or T cells enriched from blood (not recorded which). The receptor was derived from a man aged 40-55 years who had recovered from COVID-19. The V call is TRBV5-1, the J call TRBJ2-2, with 7 nucleotides matching TRBD1. The CDR3 DNA sequence: TGCGCCAGCAGCTCTCGACAGGGCCAGTCCACCGGGGAGCTGTTTTTT. Encoded protein: CASSSRQGQSTGELFF.